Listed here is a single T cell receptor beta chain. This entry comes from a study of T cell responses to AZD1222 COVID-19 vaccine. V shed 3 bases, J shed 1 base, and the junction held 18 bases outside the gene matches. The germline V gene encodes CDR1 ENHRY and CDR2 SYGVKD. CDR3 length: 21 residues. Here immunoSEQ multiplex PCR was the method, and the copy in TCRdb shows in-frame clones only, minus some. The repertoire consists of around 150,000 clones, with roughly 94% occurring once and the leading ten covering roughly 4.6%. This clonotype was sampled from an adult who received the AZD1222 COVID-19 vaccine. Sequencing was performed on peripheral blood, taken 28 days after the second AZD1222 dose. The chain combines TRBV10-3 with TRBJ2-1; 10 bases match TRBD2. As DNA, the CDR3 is TGTGCCATCAGTGAACCACAAGAGGCCTTACCTAGCGGGGGATCCTACAATGAGCAGTTCTTC. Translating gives CAISEPQEALPSGGSYNEQFF.